Each of the 12 T cell receptor beta chains below was sequenced from the same sample in a study of T cell clones after liver transplantation. The table came from immunoSEQ multiplex PCR; TCRdb's copy has only in-frame clones and leaves some out. The sample records some 120,000 clones, about nine tenths being singletons. The starting material was CD4+ T cells from blood, obtained 12 months after liver transplant. The source is a human patient who received a liver transplant. A subset of T cells may come from the graft donor.

The rearrangement links TRBV6-5 to TRBJ2-1; D is unresolved. This CDR3 contains 11 residues. Germline V gene lookup returns CDR1 MNHEY and CDR2 SVGAGI. Between the trimmed V and J ends, which lost 8 bases and 4 bases, there was a span of 6 bases. As DNA, the CDR3 is TGTGCCAGCCGATTATACAATGAGCAGTTCTTC. Protein sequence: CASRLYNEQFF.

The rearrangement links TRBV5-4 to TRBJ1-2, with D uncertain. Trimming took 2 bases from V and 5 from J, leaving 13 bases between them. Looked up from germline, CDR1 is SGHNT and CDR2 is YYREEE (reference sequence). This CDR3 comprises 14 residues. The CDR3 bases are TGTGCCAGCAGCTTCCCGACATCGGATTATGGCTACACCTTC. Its translation: CASSFPTSDYGYTF.

This rearrangement joins TRBV5-6 to TRBJ2-1; D unresolved. V was clipped by 5 bases and J by 4 bases, with 4 bases between them. Looked up from germline, CDR1 is SGHDT and CDR2 is YYEEEE. This CDR3 has 11 amino acids. The CDR3 spells CASRSYNEQFF. DNA of the CDR3: TGTGCCAGCAGGTCATACAATGAGCAGTTCTTC.

The rearrangement uses TRBV7-9 and TRBJ2-5; TRBD2 matches 9 bases. There are 14 residues in the CDR3. V gave up 6 bases and J gave up 4 bases; unmatched junction bases: 6. From germline, CDR1 is SEHNR and CDR2 FQNEAQ (reference sequence). CDR3 region: CASRFSGSRETQYF. CDR3 in DNA: TGTGCCAGCAGATTTAGCGGGAGCCGAGAGACCCAGTACTTC.

Regarding this clone: The sample holds other DNA sequences that translate to the same CDR3. The V gene is TRBV7-2, the J gene TRBJ2-2; D not certain. The CDR3 totals 13 residues. V dropped 8 bases and J dropped 3 bases, with 10 bases sitting between them. CDR1 is SGHTA, CDR2 FQGNSA, per germline. Here the CDR3 reads CASSPQDTGELFF. The CDR3 nucleotides are TGTGCCAGCTCCCCCCAGGACACCGGGGAGCTGTTTTTT.

V and J are TRBV10-3 and TRBJ2-1; D is possibly TRBD2 (6 bases). The CDR3 length is 16 residues. Per the germline V gene, CDR1 is ENHRY and CDR2 is SYGVKD. Between the trimmed V and J ends, which lost 6 bases and 1 base, there was a span of 16 bases. CDR3 sequence: CAIRPGGWDSYNEQFF. DNA of the CDR3: TGTGCCATCAGGCCCGGGGGATGGGATTCCTACAATGAGCAGTTCTTC.

The chain combines TRBV11-2 with TRBJ2-2; 7 bases fit TRBD2. Germline CDR1 and CDR2: SGHAT and FQNNGV. The J segment lost 5 bases and the V segment lost 5 bases, leaving 11 bases of the junction unmatched. The CDR3 is made up of 16 amino acids. The CDR3 DNA sequence: TGTGCCAGCAGCAACCAAGACAACGGGAGGACCGGGGAGCTGTTTTTT. Residues: CASSNQDNGRTGELFF.

This chain joins TRBV11-3 and TRBJ2-5, with D possibly being TRBD1 (5 bases). Trimming pared 1 base from V and 7 bases from J, leaving 13 bases between. CDR3 length: 14 residues. The germline CDR1 and CDR2 sequences are SGHNT and YENEEA. The CDR3 reads CASSLGTRDRTQYF. In nucleotides, the CDR3 is TGTGCCAGCAGCTTAGGGACCCGCGACAGGACCCAGTACTTC.

The chain is built from TRBV19 and TRBJ1-2, with TRBD1 matching 7 bases. V was clipped by 5 bases and J by 2 bases; unmatched bases: 5. Germline V gives CDR1 LNHDA, CDR2 SQIVND (reference sequence). This CDR3 contains 14 residues. The CDR3 sequence: CASSPGTVNYGYTF. CDR3 DNA: TGTGCCAGTAGTCCCGGGACAGTAAACTATGGCTACACCTTC.

V is TRBV6-1 and J is TRBJ2-7, with 9 nucleotides matching TRBD2. Germline values: CDR1 MNHNS, CDR2 SASEGT. The junction had 10 bases not matched to a gene; V was cut back by 7 bases and J by 6 bases. The CDR3 totals 14 residues. The CDR3 loop is CASIQASGVGEQYF. CDR3 coding DNA: TGTGCCAGCATCCAGGCTAGCGGGGTGGGCGAGCAGTACTTC.

The gene calls are TRBV9 and TRBJ1-1; D is possibly TRBD1 (5 bases). Trimming took off 4 bases at V and 1 base at J, with 14 bases between the two ends. The CDR3 loop spans 15 amino acids. Germline values: CDR1 SGDLS, CDR2 YYNGEE. The CDR3 DNA follows: TGTGCCAGCAGCTTAAGGGGCCTGCAGAACACTGAAGCTTTCTTT. Amino acids: CASSLRGLQNTEAFF.

V gene TRBV11-3 combines with J gene TRBJ1-1; maybe TRBD1 (6 bases). The CDR3 spans 17 residues. Germline assignment: CDR1 SGHNT and CDR2 YENEEA. Between the trimmed V and J ends, which lost 5 bases and 1 base, there was a span of 20 bases. DNA of the CDR3: TGTGCCAGCAGCCGGGAGTTAATGGGACACTCGAACACTGAAGCTTTCTTT. It is translated as CASSRELMGHSNTEAFF. Drawing the rest from reference TRBV11-3 and TRBJ1-1, the complete variable domain is EAGVVQSPRYKIIEKKQPVAFWCNPISGHNTLYWYLQNLGQGPELLIRYENEEAVDDSQLPKDRFSAERLKGVDSTLKIQPAELGDSAVYLCASSRELMGHSNTEAFFGQGTRLTVV.